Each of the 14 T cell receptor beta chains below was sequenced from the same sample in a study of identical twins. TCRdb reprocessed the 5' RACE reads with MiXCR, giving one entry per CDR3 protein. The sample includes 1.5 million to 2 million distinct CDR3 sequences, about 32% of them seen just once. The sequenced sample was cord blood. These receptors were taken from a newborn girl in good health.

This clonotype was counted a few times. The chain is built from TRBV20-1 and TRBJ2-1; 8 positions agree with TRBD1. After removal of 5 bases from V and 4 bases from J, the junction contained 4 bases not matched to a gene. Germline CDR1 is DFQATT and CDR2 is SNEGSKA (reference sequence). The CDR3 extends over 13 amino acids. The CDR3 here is CSACRDRYNEQFF. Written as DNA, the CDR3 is TGCAGTGCTTGCCGGGACAGGTACAATGAGCAGTTCTTC.

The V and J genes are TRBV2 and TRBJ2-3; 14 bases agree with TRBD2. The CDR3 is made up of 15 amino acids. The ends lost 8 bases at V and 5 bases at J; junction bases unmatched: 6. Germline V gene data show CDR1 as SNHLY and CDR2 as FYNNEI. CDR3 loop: CASGSGLAGGDTQYF. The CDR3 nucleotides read TGTGCCAGCGGCTCAGGACTAGCGGGGGGAGATACGCAGTATTTT.

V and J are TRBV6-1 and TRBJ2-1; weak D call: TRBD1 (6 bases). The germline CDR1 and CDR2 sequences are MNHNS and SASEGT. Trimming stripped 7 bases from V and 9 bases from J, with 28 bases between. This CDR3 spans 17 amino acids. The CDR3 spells CASKASSNWGPTIEQFF. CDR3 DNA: TGTGCCAGCAAGGCTAGCTCAAATTGGGGGCCTACAATTGAGCAGTTCTTC.

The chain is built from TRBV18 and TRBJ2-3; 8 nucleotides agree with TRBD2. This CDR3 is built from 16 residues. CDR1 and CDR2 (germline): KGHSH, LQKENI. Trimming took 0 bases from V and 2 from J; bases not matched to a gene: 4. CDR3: CASSPPSGDLTDTQYF. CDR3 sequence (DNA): TGTGCCAGCTCACCACCTAGCGGGGATCTCACAGATACGCAGTATTTT.

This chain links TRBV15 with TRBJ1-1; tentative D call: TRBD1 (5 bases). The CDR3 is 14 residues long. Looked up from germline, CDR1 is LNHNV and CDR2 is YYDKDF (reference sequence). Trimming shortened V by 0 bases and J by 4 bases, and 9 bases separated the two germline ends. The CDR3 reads CATSRDATATEAFF. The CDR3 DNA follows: TGTGCCACCAGCAGAGATGCGACAGCCACTGAAGCTTTCTTT. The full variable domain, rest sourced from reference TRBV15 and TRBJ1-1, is DAMVIQNPRYQVTQFGKPVTLSCSQTLNHNVMYWYQQKSSQAPKLLFHYYDKDFNNEADTPDNFQSRRPNTSFCFLDIRSPGLGDTAMYLCATSRDATATEAFFGQGTRLTVV.

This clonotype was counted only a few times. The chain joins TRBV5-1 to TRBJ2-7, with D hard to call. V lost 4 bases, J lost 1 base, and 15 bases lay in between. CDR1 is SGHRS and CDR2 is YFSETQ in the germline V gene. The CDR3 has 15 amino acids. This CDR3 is CASSRPRPYSYEQYF. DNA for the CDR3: TGCGCCAGCAGCCGCCCGCGCCCATATTCCTACGAGCAGTACTTC.

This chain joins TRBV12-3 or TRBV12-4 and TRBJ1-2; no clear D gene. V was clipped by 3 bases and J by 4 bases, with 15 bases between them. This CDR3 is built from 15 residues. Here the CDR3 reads CASSLRLGDSYGYTF. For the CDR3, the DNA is TGTGCCAGCAGTTTGAGATTAGGTGACTCCTATGGCTACACCTTC.

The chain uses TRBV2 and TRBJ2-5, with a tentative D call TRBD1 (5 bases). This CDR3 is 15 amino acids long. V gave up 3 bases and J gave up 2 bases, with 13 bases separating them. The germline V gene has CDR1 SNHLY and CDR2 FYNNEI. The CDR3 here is CASSEWIGAQETQYF. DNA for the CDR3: TGTGCCAGCAGTGAGTGGATTGGGGCACAAGAGACCCAGTACTTC.

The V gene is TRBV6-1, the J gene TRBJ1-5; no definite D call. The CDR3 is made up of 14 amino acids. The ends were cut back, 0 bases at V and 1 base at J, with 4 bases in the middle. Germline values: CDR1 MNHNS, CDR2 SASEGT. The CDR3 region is CASSEAVSNQPQHF. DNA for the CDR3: TGTGCCAGCAGTGAAGCAGTGAGCAATCAGCCCCAGCATTTT.

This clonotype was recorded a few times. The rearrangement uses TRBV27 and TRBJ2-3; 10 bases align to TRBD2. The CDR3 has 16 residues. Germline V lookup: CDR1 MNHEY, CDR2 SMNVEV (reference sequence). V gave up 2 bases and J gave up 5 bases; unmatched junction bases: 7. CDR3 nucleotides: TGTGCCAGCAGTTTAGGGCTAGCGGGAGCCCAAGATACGCAGTATTTT. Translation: CASSLGLAGAQDTQYF.

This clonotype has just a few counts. CDR3 amino acids: CASSPMDRGWSNQPQHF. CDR3 bases: TGTGCCAGCAGTCCTATGGACAGGGGCTGGAGCAATCAGCCCCAGCATTTT. The chain carries TRBV27 and TRBJ1-5, with 9 bases fitting TRBD1. The CDR3 sequence is 17 residues long. The ends lost 5 bases at V and 1 base at J; junction bases unmatched: 9. The V gene's germline CDR1 is MNHEY and CDR2 SMNVEV (reference sequence).

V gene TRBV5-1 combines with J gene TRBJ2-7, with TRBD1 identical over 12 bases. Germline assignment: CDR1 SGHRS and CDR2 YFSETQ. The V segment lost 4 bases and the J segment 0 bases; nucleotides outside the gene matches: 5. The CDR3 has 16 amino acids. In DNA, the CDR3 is TGCGCCAGCAGCCTCGGGACAGGGGGCCCCTCCTACGAGCAGTACTTC. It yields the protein CASSLGTGGPSYEQYF.

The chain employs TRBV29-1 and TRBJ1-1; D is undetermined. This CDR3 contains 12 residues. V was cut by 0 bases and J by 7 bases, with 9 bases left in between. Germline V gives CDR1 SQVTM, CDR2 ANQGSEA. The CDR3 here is CSVEDGAFEAFF. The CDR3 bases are TGCAGCGTTGAAGACGGAGCCTTTGAAGCTTTCTTT. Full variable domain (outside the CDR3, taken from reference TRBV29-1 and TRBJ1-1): SAVISQKPSRDICQRGTSLTIQCQVDSQVTMMFWYRQQPGQSLTLIATANQGSEATYESGFVIDKFPISRPNLTFSTLTVSNMSPEDSSIYLCSVEDGAFEAFFGQGTRLTVV.

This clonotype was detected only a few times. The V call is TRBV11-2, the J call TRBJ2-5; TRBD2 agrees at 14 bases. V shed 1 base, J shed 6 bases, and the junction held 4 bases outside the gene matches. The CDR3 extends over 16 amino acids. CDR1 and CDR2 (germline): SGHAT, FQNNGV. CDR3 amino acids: CASSLARLAGGQTQYF. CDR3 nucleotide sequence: TGTGCCAGCAGCTTAGCTCGACTAGCGGGAGGGCAGACCCAGTACTTC.